These 17 T cell receptor beta chains originate from one sample sequenced in a study of blood T cell repertoires in COVID-19. Sequencing was performed with immunoSEQ multiplex PCR; in TCRdb, only in-frame clones are kept and a portion is missing. The table records about 200,000 clones, approximately 92% of them present only once. The sequenced sample was PBMCs or T cells enriched from blood (not recorded which). These receptors all come from a woman between 35 and 50 years old with acute COVID-19.

This sequence joins TRBV29-1 and TRBJ1-1, with a weak D call TRBD1 (5 bases). The CDR3 sequence is 14 residues long. V gave up 6 bases and J gave up 3 bases, with 17 bases separating them. Germline V CDR1 and CDR2: SQVTM, ANQGSEA. The CDR3 nucleotides read TGCAGCGTGAGGGGAGGGCAAGGCGACACTGAAGCTTTCTTT. This encodes CSVRGGQGDTEAFF.

Written as DNA, the CDR3 is TGTGCCAGCAGCTTAAGGGGAGGGACTAGCGGGGGAGGGGATACGCAGTATTTT. Its translation is CASSLRGGTSGGGDTQYF. The chain links TRBV11-2 to TRBJ2-3, with 14 bases that match TRBD2. Germline CDR1 reads SGHAT; CDR2 reads FQNNGV. CDR3 length: 18 amino acids. Trimming took 2 bases from V and 6 from J; bases not matched to a gene: 10.

The J gene is TRBJ2-2, the V gene TRBV30; no definite D call. Germline V gene sequence: CDR1 GTSNPN, CDR2 SVGIG (reference sequence). The CDR3 length is 16 residues. CDR3 protein: CAISPTHWAITGELFF. CDR3 sequence (DNA): TGTGCTATATCCCCAACGCACTGGGCGATCACCGGGGAGCTGTTTTTT.

As DNA, the CDR3 is TGTGCCAGCAGTGAGCGAGCGGGGGCGTTAGATACGCAGTATTTT. This gives the protein CASSERAGALDTQYF. This chain uses TRBV25-1 with TRBJ2-3; 8 bases are a match to TRBD2. CDR1 and CDR2 (germline): MGHDK, SYGVNS. The junction had 7 bases not matched to a gene; V was cut back by 3 bases and J by 5 bases. This CDR3 has 15 amino acids.

The rearrangement links TRBV5-1 to TRBJ2-3; 11 nucleotides line up with TRBD2. The germline CDR1 and CDR2 sequences are SGHRS and YFSETQ. V shed 0 bases and J 3 bases; nucleotides not matched to a gene: 6. The CDR3 consists of 17 residues. For the CDR3, the DNA is TGCGCCAGCAGCTTGGATACTAGCGGGGGTAGTACAGATACGCAGTATTTT. This codes for CASSLDTSGGSTDTQYF.

The genes are TRBV28 and TRBJ2-2; 7 bases agree with TRBD1. There are 16 residues in the CDR3. CDR1 is MDHEN and CDR2 is SYDVKM in the germline V gene. J gave up 6 bases and V 6 bases, and 13 bases lay outside the gene matches. In nucleotides, the CDR3 is TGTGCCAGCAGCCCTCGTACAGGGGTATCTGCCGGGGAGCTGTTTTTT. Its translation is CASSPRTGVSAGELFF.

The chain recombines TRBV5-5 with TRBJ1-2; 8 bases line up with TRBD1. Per the germline V gene, CDR1 is SGHKS and CDR2 is YYEKEE (reference sequence). This CDR3 has 16 amino acids. J lost 0 bases, V lost 4 bases, and 8 bases had no gene match. In DNA, the CDR3 is TGTGCCAGCAGCCACAGGGGGGTCGGTTCTAACTATGGCTACACCTTC. Translation: CASSHRGVGSNYGYTF. Variable domain in full (rest from reference TRBV5-5 and TRBJ1-2): DAGVTQSPTHLIKTRGQQVTLRCSPISGHKSVSWYQQVLGQGPQFIFQYYEKEERGRGNFPDRFSARQFPNYSSELNVNALLLGDSALYLCASSHRGVGSNYGYTFGSGTRLTVV.

The CDR3 DNA follows: TGTGCCAGCAGTTTATATCAGGGGGCTGTCGAGCAGTACTTC. As protein: CASSLYQGAVEQYF. The chain joins TRBV27 to TRBJ2-7; TRBD1 matches at 8 bases. CDR3 size: 14 residues. Losses at the gene ends were 1 base for V and 6 bases for J; bases not matched to a gene: 5. Per germline, CDR1 MNHEY and CDR2 SMNVEV (reference sequence).

The J gene is TRBJ2-1, the V gene TRBV18, with a weak D call TRBD2 (5 bases). V lost 0 bases and J 6 bases, leaving 9 bases between the germline ends. The CDR3 spans 14 residues. The germline V gene encodes CDR1 KGHSH and CDR2 LQKENI. CDR3 nucleotide sequence: TGTGCCAGCTCACCACCGTCGGGGTTCAATGAGCAGTTCTTC. Protein: CASSPPSGFNEQFF. Full variable domain (outside the CDR3, taken from reference TRBV18 and TRBJ2-1): NAGVMQNPRHLVRRRGQEARLRCSPMKGHSHVYWYRQLPEEGLKFMVYLQKENIIDESGMPKERFSAEFPKEGPSILRIQQVVRGDSAAYFCASSPPSGFNEQFFGPGTRLTVL.

The chain is built from TRBV21-1 and TRBJ1-4. TRBV21-1 is reported as a pseudogene. The length of the CDR3 is 19 residues. CDR3: CASSYLPMGGRGGNEKLFF. The CDR3 nucleotides read TGTGCCAGCAGCTACCTCCCGATGGGGGGGCGCGGTGGTAATGAAAAACTGTTTTTT.

A few counts support this clone. The rearrangement links TRBV28 to TRBJ2-1; TRBD2 is a possible D gene (5 bases). Germline V lookup: CDR1 MDHEN, CDR2 SYDVKM. The germline V and J ends were trimmed by 2 bases and 0 bases, with 8 bases remaining between them. This CDR3 comprises 15 residues. CDR3 residues: CASSLPGSSYNEQFF. CDR3 in DNA: TGTGCCAGCAGTTTACCGGGGAGCTCCTACAATGAGCAGTTCTTC.

The chain uses TRBV5-1 and TRBJ1-1, with 8 nucleotides matching TRBD1. This CDR3 has 14 amino acids. Germline loops: CDR1 SGHRS, CDR2 YFSETQ. Trimming removed 2 bases from V and 3 bases from J; junction bases left unmatched: 3. For the CDR3, the DNA is TGCGCCAGCAGCTTACAGGGGGGATACACTGAAGCTTTCTTT. Translation: CASSLQGGYTEAFF.

J is TRBJ2-7 and V is TRBV6-5; tentative D call: TRBD2 (6 bases). The CDR3 totals 15 residues. Germline lookup yields CDR1 MNHEY and CDR2 SVGAGI. With 4 bases removed from V and 0 bases from J, the gap between germline ends came to 13 bases. CDR3 sequence: CASSLSGPNSYEQYF. DNA for the CDR3: TGTGCCAGCAGTTTAAGCGGGCCTAACTCCTACGAGCAGTACTTC.

The CDR3 nucleotides are TGTGCCAGCAGCCCCAAACAGGGTGGGGAAGCTTTCTTT. Residues: CASSPKQGGEAFF. V usage is TRBV6-2 or TRBV6-3 and J usage is TRBJ1-1, with D possibly matching TRBD1 (6 bases). CDR1 and CDR2 from the germline V gene are MNHEY and SVGEGT. CDR3 length equals 13 residues. Trimming left V 6 bases short and J 8 bases short, with 16 bases between.

The chain employs TRBV28 and TRBJ1-2; TRBD1 matches 9 bases. V lost 10 bases and J lost 5; bases outside the gene matches: 8. The CDR3 loop spans 13 amino acids. Germline CDR1 reads MDHEN; CDR2 reads SYDVKM. The DNA of the CDR3 is TGTGCCAATTCAGACGGACAGGGGTATGGCTACACCTTC. It specifies CANSDGQGYGYTF.

This clone has a handful of counts. This rearrangement joins TRBV5-1 to TRBJ2-7; 12 bases align to TRBD2. The germline V gene encodes CDR1 SGHRS and CDR2 YFSETQ. The ends lost 4 bases at V and 5 bases at J; junction bases unmatched: 7. CDR3 length: 15 amino acids. CDR3: CASSQTSGRRDEQYF. DNA for the CDR3: TGCGCCAGCAGCCAAACTAGCGGGAGGAGGGACGAGCAGTACTTC.

The chain joins TRBV28 to TRBJ2-5; 9 nucleotides line up with TRBD1. The ends lost 6 bases at V and 6 bases at J; junction bases unmatched: 8. Germline CDR1 MDHEN, CDR2 SYDVKM. This CDR3 has 14 residues. The CDR3: CASSPPGQGKTQYF. The DNA for the CDR3 is TGTGCCAGCAGCCCTCCGGGACAGGGCAAGACCCAGTACTTC. Filled out from reference TRBV28 and TRBJ2-5, the complete variable domain reads DVKVTQSSRYLVKRTGEKVFLECVQDMDHENMFWYRQDPGLGLRLIYFSYDVKMKEKGDIPEGYSVSREKKERFSLILESASTNQTSMYLCASSPPGQGKTQYFGPGTRLLVL.